This T cell receptor (beta chain) is drawn from a study of blood T cell repertoires in COVID-19. About the research overall: From the United States, Italy and Spain came samples of acute and convalescent COVID-19. PBMCs, B-cell-depleted T cells, or T cells provided the cDNA or gDNA that made up the material.

V gave up 4 bases and J gave up 8 bases; unmatched junction bases: 3. The CDR3 loop spans 13 amino acids. Germline CDR1 is LNHDA and CDR2 is SQIVND (reference sequence). Per the authors' pipeline: Nucleated cell counts were estimated from reference gene primer amplification. Clones were read by immunoSEQ multiplex PCR, and TCRdb kept only the in-frame ones, dropping some. D and trimming come from the DNA, and the V and J calls and clone size come from that table. The sample contains approximately 73,000 clones, approximately 92% of which appear only once. The sequence came from an elderly man with acute or convalescent COVID-19. The V call is TRBV19, the J call TRBJ2-3, with TRBD2 matching over 10 bases. Sequenced input: peripheral blood. CDR3 sequence: CASSTRTSGTQYF. The CDR3 DNA reads as TGTGCCAGTAGTACACGGACTAGCGGTACGCAGTATTTT.